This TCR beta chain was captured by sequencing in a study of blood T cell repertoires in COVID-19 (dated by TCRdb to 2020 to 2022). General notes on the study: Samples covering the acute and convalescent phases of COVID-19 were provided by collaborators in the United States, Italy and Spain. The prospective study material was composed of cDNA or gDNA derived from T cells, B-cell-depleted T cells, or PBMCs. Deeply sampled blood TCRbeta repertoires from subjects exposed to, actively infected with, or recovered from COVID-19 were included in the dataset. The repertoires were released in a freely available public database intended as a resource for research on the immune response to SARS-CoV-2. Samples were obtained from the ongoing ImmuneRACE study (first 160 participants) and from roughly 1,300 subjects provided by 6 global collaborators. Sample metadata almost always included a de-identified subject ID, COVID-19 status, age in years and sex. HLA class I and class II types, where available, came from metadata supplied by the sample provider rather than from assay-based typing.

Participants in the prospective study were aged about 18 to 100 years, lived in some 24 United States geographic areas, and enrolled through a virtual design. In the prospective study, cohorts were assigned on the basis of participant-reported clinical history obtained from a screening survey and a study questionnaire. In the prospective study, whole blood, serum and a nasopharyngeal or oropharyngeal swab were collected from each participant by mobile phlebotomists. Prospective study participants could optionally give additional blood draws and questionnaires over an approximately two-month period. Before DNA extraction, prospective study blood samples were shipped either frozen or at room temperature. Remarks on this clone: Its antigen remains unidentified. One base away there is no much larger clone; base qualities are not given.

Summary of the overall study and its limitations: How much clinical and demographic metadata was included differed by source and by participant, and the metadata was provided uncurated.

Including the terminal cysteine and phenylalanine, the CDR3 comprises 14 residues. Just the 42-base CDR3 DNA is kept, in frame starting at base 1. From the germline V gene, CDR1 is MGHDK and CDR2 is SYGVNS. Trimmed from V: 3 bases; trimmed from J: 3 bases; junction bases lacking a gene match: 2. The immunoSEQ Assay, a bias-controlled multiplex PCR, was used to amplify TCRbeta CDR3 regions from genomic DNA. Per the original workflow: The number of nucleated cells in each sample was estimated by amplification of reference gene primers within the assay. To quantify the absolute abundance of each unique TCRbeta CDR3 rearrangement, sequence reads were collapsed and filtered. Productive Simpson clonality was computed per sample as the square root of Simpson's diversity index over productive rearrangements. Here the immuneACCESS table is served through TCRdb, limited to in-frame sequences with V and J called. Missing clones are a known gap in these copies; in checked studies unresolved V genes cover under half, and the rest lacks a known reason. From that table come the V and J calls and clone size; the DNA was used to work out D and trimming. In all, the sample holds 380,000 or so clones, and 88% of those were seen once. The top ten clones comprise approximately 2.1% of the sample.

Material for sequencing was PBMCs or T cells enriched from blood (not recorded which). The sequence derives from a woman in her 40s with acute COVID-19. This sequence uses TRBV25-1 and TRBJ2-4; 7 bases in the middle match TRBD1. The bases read TGTGCCAGCAGTGACGGGACAGTCAAAAACATTCAGTACTTC. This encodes CASSDGTVKNIQYF.